A single sample gave rise to the 18 T cell receptor beta chains below, sequenced in a study of cytomegalovirus exposure and HLA in healthy donors. A multiplex PCR was run with 60 Vbeta primers and 13 Jbeta primers. Profiled with immunoSEQ multiplex PCR; TCRdb holds only in-frame clones, not every one. The sample records tens of thousands of clones, 70% to 75% being singletons. Sequences were obtained from PBMCs. The receptor source for this set is a woman in her forties or fifties in good health and CMV-seropositive.

CDR3 sequence reads: CASGAGLVDEQFF. The CDR3 DNA is TGTGCCAGCGGGGCGGGACTAGTAGATGAGCAGTTCTTC. The gene calls are TRBV2 and TRBJ2-1; 8 bases agree with TRBD2. Germline loops: CDR1 SNHLY, CDR2 FYNNEI. CDR3 length equals 13 residues. J was trimmed by 8 bases and V by 8 bases; bases with no gene match: 8.

V is TRBV5-1 and J is TRBJ1-2, with TRBD1 matching over 7 bases. CDR1 is SGHRS and CDR2 is YFSETQ in the germline V gene. The CDR3 totals 14 residues. V shed 0 bases and J 8 bases; nucleotides not matched to a gene: 7. The CDR3 DNA is TGCGCCAGCAGCTTGGGGACAGGCAAAGTAGGCTACACCTTC. It specifies CASSLGTGKVGYTF.

This clone was recorded once. This chain links TRBV27 with TRBJ2-3, with 7 bases lining up with TRBD2. The CDR3 runs 16 residues. Unmatched junction bases numbered 8, after V lost 2 bases and J lost 3 bases. Germline V gene sequence: CDR1 MNHEY, CDR2 SMNVEV (reference sequence). The CDR3 sequence is CASSLRTPGRTDTQYF. CDR3 in DNA: TGTGCCAGCAGTTTAAGAACCCCCGGGAGGACAGATACGCAGTATTTT.

V gene TRBV27 combines with J gene TRBJ2-2; maybe TRBD2 (6 bases). Trimming took 5 bases from V and 3 from J, leaving 16 bases between them. Germline V gene sequence: CDR1 MNHEY, CDR2 SMNVEV (reference sequence). The CDR3 sequence is 16 residues long. The CDR3 spells CASSPPSRGYTGELFF. The CDR3 DNA follows: TGTGCCAGCAGTCCACCGTCCCGGGGGTACACCGGGGAGCTGTTTTTT.

The table lists this clone with a few counts. This chain uses TRBV10-3 with TRBJ1-1; D is uncertain. The CDR3 is made up of 12 amino acids. Between the trimmed V and J ends, which lost 3 bases and 6 bases, there was a span of 8 bases. The germline V gene has CDR1 ENHRY and CDR2 SYGVKD. Here the CDR3 reads CAISDSGPEAFF. CDR3 nucleotides: TGTGCCATCAGTGACAGCGGCCCTGAAGCTTTCTTT.

The rearrangement links TRBV4-1 to TRBJ2-1, with D perhaps TRBD2 (5 bases). The CDR3 length is 13 residues. Trimming cost V 7 bases and J 5 bases, with 12 bases left between them. The germline V gene encodes CDR1 MGHRA and CDR2 YSYEKL. CDR3 DNA sequence: TGCGCCAGCATCGGACTGGTGGACAATGAGCAGTTCTTC. This sequence encodes CASIGLVDNEQFF.

The chain joins TRBV7-8 to TRBJ2-7, with 10 bases aligning to TRBD2. This CDR3 has 16 residues. Germline V gives CDR1 SGHVS, CDR2 FQNEAQ. The trim removed 1 base at V and 3 bases at J, leaving 6 bases unmatched. The CDR3 region is CASSLVPAGGGYEQYF. CDR3 sequence (DNA): TGTGCCAGCAGCTTAGTTCCAGCGGGAGGGGGCTACGAGCAGTACTTC.

This chain links TRBV19 with TRBJ1-2; D might be TRBD1 (6 bases). Between the trimmed V and J ends, which lost 3 bases and 8 bases, there was a span of 16 bases. Germline CDR1 LNHDA, CDR2 SQIVND (reference sequence). This CDR3 spans 14 amino acids. The CDR3 region is CASSMGHSTWGYTF. The CDR3 DNA follows: TGTGCCAGTAGTATGGGACACAGTACCTGGGGCTACACCTTC.

DNA of the CDR3: TGTGCCAGTAGTACCACTAGCGTGCAAGAGACCCAGTACTTC. Amino acids: CASSTTSVQETQYF. The chain carries TRBV19 and TRBJ2-5; 7 bases agree with TRBD2. The length of the CDR3 is 14 residues. V trimming: 4 bases; J trimming: 2 bases; junction bases outside the gene matches: 4. The germline V gene encodes CDR1 LNHDA and CDR2 SQIVND (reference sequence).

The rearrangement uses TRBV6-5 and TRBJ2-3; 8 bases are a match to TRBD2. Trimming at V came to 5 bases and at J to 4 bases, leaving 2 bases not matched to a gene. The CDR3 consists of 13 residues. In germline, CDR1 is MNHEY, CDR2 SVGAGI. CDR3 residues: CASSSGSADTQYF. Here the CDR3 DNA reads TGTGCCAGCAGTAGCGGGAGTGCAGATACGCAGTATTTT.

This clone was recorded only once. Mismatch with germline at one junction end may stem from a read error. In DNA form, the CDR3 reads TGTGCTAGCAGCCCCCAGGGGGGCTACGAGCAGTACTTC. Translating gives CASSPQGGYEQYF. The chain has TRBV7-7 and TRBJ2-7; possibly TRBD1 for D (7 bases). The CDR3 contains 13 residues. CDR1 and CDR2 from the germline V gene are SSHAT and FNYEAQ (reference sequence).

For the CDR3, the DNA is TGTGCCAGCAGCTTAATATCCCTAGCGACTTACAATGAGCAGTTCTTC. It codes for CASSLISLATYNEQFF. The chain couples TRBV11-2 to TRBJ2-1, with D possibly matching TRBD2 (6 bases). Germline V CDR1 and CDR2: SGHAT, FQNNGV. This CDR3 has 16 amino acids. Trimming shortened V by 2 bases and J by 4 bases, and 15 bases separated the two germline ends.

This chain joins TRBV5-1 and TRBJ2-1, with 8 bases matching TRBD2. Germline values: CDR1 SGHRS, CDR2 YFSETQ. This CDR3 is built from 16 residues. Trimming removed 2 bases from V and 5 bases from J; junction bases left unmatched: 9. CDR3 sequence reads: CASSFLSGGSHNEQFF. The CDR3 nucleotides read TGCGCCAGCAGCTTTCTCTCGGGAGGGTCCCACAATGAGCAGTTCTTC.

This chain joins TRBV4-1 and TRBJ2-7; 10 bases match TRBD1. This CDR3 comprises 15 residues. V dropped 3 bases and J dropped 8; count of bases not matched to a gene: 10. Per the germline V gene, CDR1 is MGHRA and CDR2 is YSYEKL. The CDR3 loop reads CASSHLGTGELKQYF. In nucleotides, the CDR3 is TGCGCCAGCAGCCATCTCGGGACAGGGGAGTTGAAGCAGTACTTC.

This chain connects TRBV5-1 to TRBJ2-7; TRBD2 matches at 7 bases. The CDR3 runs to 14 residues. Germline values: CDR1 SGHRS, CDR2 YFSETQ. The trim removed 6 bases at V and 1 base at J, leaving 7 bases unmatched. CDR3 in amino acids: CASTGGSGSYEQYF. Written as DNA, the CDR3 is TGCGCCAGCACTGGCGGGAGTGGATCCTACGAGCAGTACTTC.

The rearrangement links TRBV19 to TRBJ1-2, with 11 bases aligning to TRBD1. Trimming removed 4 bases from V and 4 bases from J; junction bases left unmatched: 5. The CDR3 has 15 amino acids. CDR1 is LNHDA and CDR2 is SQIVND in the germline V gene (reference sequence). The CDR3, as DNA: TGTGCCAGTAGTACCTGGGACAGGGGGGCCTATGGCTACACCTTC. It is translated as CASSTWDRGAYGYTF.

This clone was detected only a few times. The chain carries TRBV2 and TRBJ1-3; 7 bases are a match to TRBD1. V was pared by 7 bases and J by 0 bases, with 3 bases of the junction left unmatched. From germline, CDR1 is SNHLY and CDR2 FYNNEI. This CDR3 is 14 amino acids long. The CDR3 spells CASTGTVSGNTIYF. The CDR3 DNA reads TGTGCCAGCACCGGGACAGTCTCTGGAAACACCATATATTTT. The whole variable domain, filled in from reference TRBV2 and TRBJ1-3, reads EPEVTQTPSHQVTQMGQEVILRCVPISNHLYFYWYRQILGQKVEFLVSFYNNEISEKSEIFDDQFSVERPDGSNFTLKIRSTKLEDSAMYFCASTGTVSGNTIYFGEGSWLTVV.

The chain links TRBV10-2 to TRBJ2-7; 12 bases match TRBD2. V trimming: 3 bases; J trimming: 4 bases; junction bases outside the gene matches: 7. There are 16 residues in the CDR3. In germline, CDR1 is WSHSY, CDR2 SAAADI. The CDR3 loop reads CASSEDASGRGYEQYF. The CDR3 DNA reads as TGCGCCAGCAGTGAAGATGCTAGCGGGAGGGGTTACGAGCAGTACTTC.